The entry below gives a single T cell receptor (beta chain) sequence along with its context. Its recognized antigen is unknown. No clone much larger than this one lies a single base away; base qualities are absent. This sample is part of a study of cytomegalovirus exposure and HLA in healthy donors (dated 2017 in TCRdb). With regard to the full study: According to an earlier analysis of 587 of the donors, about 180 million T cells yielded roughly 100 million unique TCR beta sequences and around 300 Gb of sequence data. High-throughput TCR immunosequencing, statistical association of individual TCRs with disease status, and machine learning were combined to predict cytomegalovirus infection status. Along with the roughly 670-subject first cohort, a separate validation cohort of over a hundred different subjects was used. Alongside the repertoire data, information on donor age, sex, ethnicity and CMV serostatus was compiled. In a later analysis, previously published TCR beta repertoires from 666 donors were re-analyzed and high-resolution HLA genotyping was added so that TCR occurrence patterns could be studied. Typing coverage differed by locus: A, B, C, DRB1 and DQB1 were typed in about 629-630 donors, DQA1 in roughly 500, DPA1 in over 600, and DPB1 in 472. Approximately 310 gigabases of sequencing data and around 85 million unique TCR sequences made up an early release that covered fewer than 650 HLA-typed donors. Across around 400 genotyped donors of the cohort, an average of approximately 240,000 unique TCR beta nucleotide sequences per donor were sequenced, and around 19% of those sequences were non-productive. Rather than using new phenotypic data, the later analysis identified candidate immune exposures from TCR beta sequences and from how often those sequences occurred across donors. To decide whether each TCR beta V gene segment behaved as functional or pseudogenic, an earlier analysis of approximately 600 of the donors relied on high-throughput TCR beta sequencing. HLA typing covered class I and class II loci at four-digit resolution. All discovery cohort repertoires had been generated on a single sequencing platform. Because of strong linkage in the cohort, 4 to 6 DR-DQ haplotypes were treated as single units for association and clustering. The T cell repertoires of around 730 subjects were profiled by immunosequencing and related to cytomegalovirus serostatus. In a later genetic analysis, genome-wide SNP genotypes for about 65% of the 666 donors were used, and that subset was treated as a discovery cohort. Of the roughly 400 genotyped donors, roughly 80% fell in the genetic ancestry cluster associated with self-reported Caucasian donors. The study aimed to test whether signatures of past pathogen exposure could be identified by cataloging public T cell receptors. The paper as a whole reports these results and caveats: Specific HLA alleles were associated with 16,951 TCR beta sequences at a false discovery rate of 0.05 in a later analysis. In vitro tests confirmed that three of the cytomegalovirus-associated TCR beta chains recognize cytomegalovirus antigens. Linkage disequilibrium might explain the correlated functional status among segregating V segments, but an unknown experimental factor could not be ruled out. An earlier analysis of approximately 540 of the donors showed that most TCR beta V segments appeared in productive rearrangements either about 87% or about 30% of the time, which broadly matched IMGT annotations. A further reported finding was that TCR beta sequences accurately predicted the HLA-A and HLA-B alleles for most subjects in the first cohort. When HLA alleles, especially DR and DQ, strongly co-occurred, attributing TCR associations to individual alleles was difficult. An association between a missense DCLRE1C variant and V-gene and J-gene trimming of TCR beta chains was found in a later genetic analysis and replicated in an independent cohort. While some public TCRs were present in many individuals, most TCR sequences turned up only very rarely across donors. In the study, 150 to 200 TCR beta chains were listed as associated with cytomegalovirus. Because counts were too low, about 15 rarely observed V segments, including chromosome 9 orphons, were left out of the earlier analysis of about 500 of the donors. In both the original and validation cohorts, the classifier was reported to diagnose cytomegalovirus status with high specificity and sensitivity. A later genetic analysis reported fewer N-insertions in productive TCRs among donors in an Asian-associated ancestry cluster than the roughly 650-donor mean. Because HLA typing was missing for some donors at each locus, association tests included only the typed subset. A later analysis found that TCR association rates varied across HLA loci, with DRB1 alleles showing the most associated TCRs and HLA-C alleles the fewest. According to a later analysis, parvovirus B19, influenza, CMV and Epstein-Barr virus appeared linked to several top co-occurrence clusters. Most CMV-associated TCR beta chains appeared to be HLA-restricted in a later analysis, and the HLA associations seemed to be driven largely by CMV exposure. For the cohort, immune exposure information was limited to CMV serostatus. The authors suggested that the approach could potentially be generalized to other disease states and immunological phenotypes. Compared with equally common non-associated chains, HLA-associated TCR beta chains in a later analysis were more clonally expanded and had lower generation probabilities. Only TCR beta chains were sequenced in this cohort, and the absence of alpha or paired-chain data limited detectable features. Sequencing depth was assumed to be roughly uniform across donors in the presence/absence analyses, though that assumption may not hold. A cluster of highly shared sequence variants was judged likely to be a technical artifact of the sequencing pipeline. The 87-base-pair reads could not distinguish some IMGT-functional V segments, including TRBV6-2 and TRBV6-3, so those segments were excluded.

Receptor libraries were prepared by the immunoSEQ multiplex PCR assay. A mixture of 60 forward primers for TCR Vbeta segments and 13 reverse primers for TCR Jbeta segments was used in the multiplex PCR. A multiplex PCR assay on genomic DNA amplified the CDR3 region of rearranged TCR beta genes. On the Illumina HiSeq System, the amplified TCR beta libraries were sequenced as 87-base-pair reads. The paper's processing steps were these. Across the 500 to 850 repertoires, a later analysis counted approximately 83 million unique TCR beta chains, roughly 11 million of which were shared by at least two donors. Raw reads were error-corrected and collapsed into unique sequences by a nearest-neighbor algorithm in which closely related sequences were merged to remove PCR and sequencing errors. To assign V, D and J gene segments, CDR3 sequences were aligned to IMGT reference sequences. For a sequence to be retained, at least a six-nucleotide match to both a V gene segment and a J gene segment was required. Rearrangements were classified as productive when the CDR3 lacked stop codons and remained in frame with V and J, and all other rearrangements were classified as non-productive. Following IMGT convention, CDR3 was defined as the stretch from the second conserved V-encoded cysteine up to the conserved J-encoded phenylalanine. The earlier analysis of some 580 of the donors excluded any sequence lacking an unambiguous match to a single V gene segment. In an earlier analysis of roughly 500 of the donors, V segments were called functional above 56.7% productive rearrangements and were called segregating when the between-donor standard deviation exceeded 5%. To diagnose cytomegalovirus status from the catalog of TCR beta chain sequences, a statistical classification framework was built. A later analysis assigned V and J genes by comparing TCR nucleotide sequences with IMGT/GENE-DB human TR gene sequences. The TCRdist pipeline was used in a later analysis to assign CDR3 sequences and most-parsimonious VDJ recombination scenarios. In a later analysis, each TCR beta chain was defined by its CDR3 amino acid sequence together with its V-gene family, and reads without a unique V-gene family were excluded. To address suspected cross-contamination and a sequencing artifact, a later analysis removed some 620 highly shared, low-generation-probability nucleotide sequences. In a later analysis, a clonal expansion index for each public chain was calculated from normalized within-repertoire ranks of inferred template counts. A later analysis computed generation probabilities with a VDJ recombination model fitted to out-of-frame rearrangements, and checked the results against IGoR. Hypergeometric tests were used in a later analysis to score TCR-TCR, TCR-HLA and TCR-CMV co-occurrence, with a repertoire-size bias correction applied to the TCR pairs. In a later analysis, false discovery rates were estimated by permuting HLA or CMV assignments 20 times. A later analysis grouped co-occurring TCRs with DBSCAN, adding TCRdist sequence similarity when clustering within HLA-allele-positive subsets. Co-occurrence clustering excluded repertoires with fewer than 30,000 or more than 120,000 public chains, plus five with anomalous nucleotide sharing. TCRdb took over this immuneACCESS table, retaining in-frame rearrangements with V and J assigned. Such tables are incomplete; in checked studies, under half of the missing clones stem from an unresolved V gene, and the remainder is unexplained. V and J calls and clone size are copied from that table; D and trimming were computed from the DNA. The sample has 100,000 or so clones on record, about 85% of them singletons. 3.5% to 5% of the sample goes to the ten largest clones.

From the cysteine through the phenylalanine, the CDR3 covers 14 amino acids. Only CDR3 DNA remains: 42 bases, in frame from the first base. The germline V gene specifies SGHRS as CDR1 and YFSETQ as CDR2. Trimmed from V: 6 bases; trimmed from J: 3 bases; junction bases lacking a gene match: 4. The cohort comprised approximately 700 healthy bone marrow donors. At the time of sampling, every cohort member was nominally healthy, though immune exposures that went unrecorded were likely present. The donor was CMV seronegative and was included in the group of a few hundred seronegative cohort members. A peripheral blood sample was provided by each donor, and peripheral blood mononuclear cells were used for TCR beta sequencing. Genomic DNA was extracted from the blood cell samples with the Qiagen DNeasy Blood Extraction Kit.

This sequence originates from a young man in good health and CMV-seronegative. The sequenced sample consisted of PBMCs. Recombination joined TRBV5-1 with TRBJ2-3; 10 central nucleotides agree with TRBD1. The DNA sequence follows: TGCGCCAGCACCGGACAGGGGGAGACAGATACGCAGTATTTT. Its protein is CASTGQGETDTQYF.